This passage covers 12 T cell receptor beta chains from one sample sequenced in a study of chemoradiotherapy in HPV16-positive cancers. Sequenced by immunoSEQ multiplex PCR; TCRdb stores in-frame clones only, minus some. Found here are around 4,900 clones, 75% to 90% of them singletons; the top ten hold approximately 1.9%. Specimen: blood, collected from a patient who underwent chemoradiotherapy. These receptors were collected from a human donor with HPV-associated anogenital cancer.

The chain recombines TRBV7-2 with TRBJ2-1, with D maybe TRBD2 (6 bases). Germline V gene sequence: CDR1 SGHTA, CDR2 FQGNSA. Trimming pared 5 bases from V and 3 bases from J, leaving 14 bases between. There are 15 residues in the CDR3. CDR3 sequence: CASSPEEGYYNEQFF. For the CDR3, the DNA is TGTGCCAGCAGCCCGGAGGAGGGGTACTACAATGAGCAGTTCTTC.

This clone was seen only a few times. The rearrangement uses TRBV6-1 and TRBJ2-2; 12 positions match TRBD2. Per germline, CDR1 MNHNS and CDR2 SASEGT. V was pared by 2 bases and J by 6 bases, with 1 base of the junction left unmatched. The CDR3 sequence is 15 residues long. The CDR3 sequence is CASSELAGGPGELFF. CDR3 DNA sequence: TGTGCCAGCAGTGAACTAGCGGGAGGGCCCGGGGAGCTGTTTTTT.

This chain joins TRBV5-1 and TRBJ2-1; TRBD2 matches at 8 bases. Per germline, CDR1 SGHRS and CDR2 YFSETQ. V was pared by 4 bases and J by 9 bases, with 12 bases of the junction left unmatched. The CDR3 contains 15 residues. The CDR3 reads CASSLTGTRSTEQFF. The CDR3 DNA reads as TGCGCCAGCAGCCTTACCGGGACTAGAAGTACTGAGCAGTTCTTC.

The genes are TRBV4-3 and TRBJ2-5, with D perhaps matching TRBD2 (6 bases). Germline loops: CDR1 LGHNA, CDR2 YSLEER. The CDR3 is 17 residues long. Deletions cut 0 bases from V and 0 bases from J, with 14 bases between. The CDR3 spells CASSQDGARGYQETQYF. The CDR3 nucleotides are TGCGCCAGCAGCCAAGATGGGGCCCGGGGGTACCAAGAGACCCAGTACTTC.

This chain joins TRBV7-2 and TRBJ1-3, with no clear D. The CDR3 is made up of 15 amino acids. The germline V gene encodes CDR1 SGHTA and CDR2 FQGNSA. V lost 0 bases and J lost 2, with 8 bases in between. CDR3 loop: CASSLAGSPGNTIYF. In DNA, the CDR3 is TGTGCCAGCAGCTTAGCGGGCAGTCCTGGAAACACCATATATTTT.

The rearrangement uses TRBV9 and TRBJ1-4; D unclear. With 0 bases removed from V and 5 bases from J, the gap between germline ends came to 8 bases. The germline gives CDR1 SGDLS, CDR2 YYNGEE. The CDR3 loop spans 14 amino acids. The DNA for the CDR3 is TGTGCCAGCAGCGTAGCGGGTGCCAATGAAAAACTGTTTTTT. This sequence encodes CASSVAGANEKLFF.

The chain combines TRBV6-5 with TRBJ2-2, with 10 nucleotides matching TRBD2. V was clipped by 6 bases and J by 6 bases; unmatched bases: 7. The CDR3 sequence is 15 residues long. Germline lookup yields CDR1 MNHEY and CDR2 SVGAGI. CDR3 sequence: CASSRLSGGPGELFF. CDR3 DNA: TGTGCCAGCAGCCGACTTAGCGGGGGGCCCGGGGAGCTGTTTTTT.

J is TRBJ1-4 and V is TRBV30; D gene ambiguous. The CDR3 runs to 16 residues. V gave up 4 bases and J gave up 0 bases, with 15 bases separating them. The germline V gene encodes CDR1 GTSNPN and CDR2 SVGIG (reference sequence). The DNA of the CDR3 is TGTGCCTGGACCAGGACGAAACTCGCAACTAATGAAAAACTGTTTTTT. Translated, it gives CAWTRTKLATNEKLFF. Full variable domain (rest looked up from reference TRBV30 and TRBJ1-4): SQTIHQWPATLVQPVGSPLSLECTVEGTSNPNLYWYRQAAGRGLQLLFYSVGIGQISSEVPQNLSASRPQDRQFILSSKKLLLSDSGFYLCAWTRTKLATNEKLFFGSGTQLSVL.

CDR3: CASSLSVESQPQHF. The CDR3 DNA reads as TGTGCCAGCAGCTTATCGGTGGAAAGTCAGCCCCAGCATTTT. The chain recombines TRBV7-8 with TRBJ1-5; no reliable D call. Germline CDR1 reads SGHVS; CDR2 reads FQNEAQ. With 2 bases removed from V and 6 bases from J, the gap between germline ends came to 11 bases. This CDR3 is built from 14 residues.

The chain carries TRBV6-6 and TRBJ1-2, with D hard to call. The V end lost 6 bases, the J end lost 2 bases, and 19 bases lay between the germline ends. The length of the CDR3 is 16 residues. From germline, CDR1 is MNHNY and CDR2 SVGAGI (reference sequence). Written as DNA, the CDR3 is TGTGCCAGCAGAAGTATGTTGGTTCCCCAGAACTATGGCTACACCTTC. The encoded protein is CASRSMLVPQNYGYTF.

The chain is built from TRBV2 and TRBJ1-2; unclear D gene. V gave up 6 bases and J gave up 1 base, with 12 bases separating them. The CDR3 is 14 residues long. Germline V gene sequence: CDR1 SNHLY, CDR2 FYNNEI. The CDR3 region is CASSSRGDNYGYTF. As DNA, the CDR3 is TGTGCCAGCAGCTCGCGTGGGGATAACTATGGCTACACCTTC.

This clone appeared a few times. The chain links TRBV2 to TRBJ1-2; a possible D gene is TRBD1 (6 bases). Germline CDR1 SNHLY, CDR2 FYNNEI. Trimming left V 7 bases short and J 5 bases short, with 14 bases between. The CDR3 covers 13 residues. This CDR3 reads CASKGVGYYGYTF. The CDR3 DNA reads TGTGCCAGCAAGGGGGTGGGATATTATGGCTACACCTTC.